This TCR beta chain originates from a study of T cells in Graves' hyperthyroidism and ophthalmopathy. CDR3 size: 15 residues. Trimming cost V 6 bases and J 8 bases, with 20 bases left between them. Stable Graves' hyperthyroidism denoted no ophthalmopathy progression over 18 months. With a duration under 2 months, the hyperthyroidism was newly diagnosed in patients aged 18 to 65. Based on clinical symptoms, serum thyroxine and TRAb, thyroid ultrasound and orbital computed tomography, diagnoses were reached. RNA transcripts yielded amplified TCR beta CDR3 regions. During a first-round RT-PCR of the TCR CDR3, the HTBI primer set was used. TCRdb passed the multiplex PCR reads through MiXCR, listing each CDR3 protein once. The table shows 550,000 to 600,000 distinct CDR3 sequences, with 16% occurring only once.

Sequenced material: blood. The clonotype originates from a woman between 18 and 30 years old with Graves' hyperthyroidism. The chain recombines TRBV12-3 or TRBV12-4 with TRBJ2-1; D is unclear. CDR3 bases: TGTGCCAGCAGCTCCAGCCGGCGCTTTGGCGATGAGCAGTTCTTC. Its translation: CASSSSRRFGDEQFF.